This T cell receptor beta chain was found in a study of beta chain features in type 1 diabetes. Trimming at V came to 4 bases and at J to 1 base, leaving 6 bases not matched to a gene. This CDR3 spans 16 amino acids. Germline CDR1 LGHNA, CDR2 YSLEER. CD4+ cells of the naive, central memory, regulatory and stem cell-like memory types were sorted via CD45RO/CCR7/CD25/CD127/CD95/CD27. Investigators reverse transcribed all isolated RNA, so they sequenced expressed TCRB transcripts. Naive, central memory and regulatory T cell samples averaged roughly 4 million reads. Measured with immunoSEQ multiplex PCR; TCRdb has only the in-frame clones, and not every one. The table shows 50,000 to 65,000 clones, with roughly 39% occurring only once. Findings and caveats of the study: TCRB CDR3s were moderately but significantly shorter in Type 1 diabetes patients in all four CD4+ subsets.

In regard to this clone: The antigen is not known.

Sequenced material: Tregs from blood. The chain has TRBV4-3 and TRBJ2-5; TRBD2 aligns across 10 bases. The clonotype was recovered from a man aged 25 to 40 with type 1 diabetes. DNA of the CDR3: TGCGCCAGCAGCCCCCTAGCGGGAGAGATCCAAGAGACCCAGTACTTC. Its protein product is CASSPLAGEIQETQYF.